The 10 T cell receptor beta chains below were found in one sample sequenced in a study of T cells in localized non-small cell lung cancer. TCRdb's table, derived via immunoSEQ multiplex PCR, lists solely in-frame clones and lacks some. Of over 30,000 clones listed, 85% to 90% are singletons. The material was peripheral blood, obtained before any cancer treatment. These receptors all stem from a man aged 35-69 years with stage I lung adenocarcinoma.

This chain joins TRBV6-1 and TRBJ1-1; D remains unclear. This CDR3 comprises 14 residues. Germline CDR1 and CDR2: MNHNS and SASEGT. Trimming shortened V by 2 bases and J by 2 bases, and 9 bases separated the two germline ends. The CDR3 loop is CASSEIWDNTEAFF. The CDR3 region has the DNA TGTGCCAGCAGTGAAATATGGGATAACACTGAAGCTTTCTTT.

The chain recombines TRBV5-1 with TRBJ1-1, with TRBD1 as a possible D gene (5 bases). CDR1 is SGHRS and CDR2 is YFSETQ in the germline V gene. V was shortened by 5 bases and J by 2 bases, with 13 bases between the two germline ends. The CDR3 has 14 residues. Here the CDR3 DNA reads TGCGCCAGCAGAGATGGGACGGTTAACACTGAAGCTTTCTTT. Translation gives CASRDGTVNTEAFF.

The chain links TRBV9 to TRBJ1-1; TRBD1 matches 7 bases. Trimming cost V 3 bases and J 5 bases; bases outside gene matches: 13. Germline lookup yields CDR1 SGDLS and CDR2 YYNGEE. This CDR3 has 16 residues. CDR3 DNA sequence: TGTGCCAGCAGCGCGGGATCTACAGGGGTGGAAACTGAAGCTTTCTTT. Residues: CASSAGSTGVETEAFF.

The chain uses TRBV5-1 and TRBJ2-7, with a tentative D call TRBD1 (5 bases). The CDR3 extends over 13 amino acids. From germline, CDR1 is SGHRS and CDR2 YFSETQ. V was clipped by 0 bases and J by 6 bases, with 10 bases between them. CDR3 bases: TGCGCCAGCAGCTTGGTTGGGGCAACCGAGCAGTACTTC. Translating it yields CASSLVGATEQYF.

The chain uses TRBV5-1 and TRBJ1-2; no clear D gene. The CDR3 contains 13 residues. The V gene lost 4 bases and the J gene lost 0 bases, with 7 bases spanning the gap. Germline-derived CDR1 and CDR2 are SGHRS and YFSETQ. CDR3 residues: CASSRGANYGYTF. The CDR3 coding sequence is TGCGCCAGCAGCCGCGGAGCTAACTATGGCTACACCTTC.

The gene calls are TRBV6-5 and TRBJ1-3, with no clear D. Germline V gives CDR1 MNHEY, CDR2 SVGAGI. V was clipped by 6 bases and J by 6 bases, with 12 bases between them. The CDR3 covers 13 residues. CDR3 coding DNA: TGTGCCAGCAGCCGTGGACCTACAAACACCATATATTTT. This translates into CASSRGPTNTIYF.

The chain employs TRBV9 and TRBJ1-2; D is unresolved. Between the trimmed V and J ends, which lost 0 bases and 1 base, there was a span of 7 bases. CDR3 length equals 14 residues. Germline loops: CDR1 SGDLS, CDR2 YYNGEE. The CDR3 spells CASSVDKFNYGYTF. CDR3 bases: TGTGCCAGCAGCGTAGATAAGTTTAACTATGGCTACACCTTC.

The V and J genes are TRBV30 and TRBJ2-2; no reliable D call. The CDR3 spans 13 residues. The V end lost 0 bases, the J end lost 4 bases, and 6 bases lay between the germline ends. Germline CDR1 and CDR2: GTSNPN and SVGIG (reference sequence). CDR3 DNA: TGTGCCTGGAGTGTAGACGGCACCGGGGAGCTGTTTTTT. Protein product: CAWSVDGTGELFF.

The chain carries TRBV11-3 and TRBJ1-1; 7 nucleotides agree with TRBD1. CDR1 SGHNT and CDR2 YENEEA come from the germline V gene. Losses at the gene ends were 0 bases for V and 8 bases for J; bases not matched to a gene: 3. CDR3 size: 13 residues. CDR3 sequence: CASSLDKDREAFF. CDR3 coding DNA: TGTGCCAGCAGCTTAGATAAGGACAGGGAAGCTTTCTTT.

The CDR3 DNA sequence: TGTGCCACCAGCAGACTACCTAAAGGGGGTAGCGCTTTCTTT. Translation: CATSRLPKGGSAFF. V usage is TRBV15 and J usage is TRBJ1-1, with D tentatively TRBD1 (6 bases). The CDR3 is 14 residues long. CDR1 LNHNV and CDR2 YYDKDF come from the germline V gene (reference sequence). The V and J ends lost 2 bases and 11 bases respectively, with 18 bases between them.